These T cell receptor beta chains were read from a single sample in a study of blood T cell repertoires in COVID-19. Measured with immunoSEQ multiplex PCR; TCRdb has only the in-frame clones, and not every one. The sample yields about 130,000 clones, about 79% seen once. The sample consisted of peripheral blood. These receptors were collected from a woman of 80 years or more with acute or convalescent COVID-19. Both conserved end residues are part of each CDR3. A D gene is named only where the DNA matches it firmly. Clone sizes are given selectively: once, few, many, or a class where the clone is expanded.

D: TRBD1; length: 16; J: TRBJ1-6; size: NA; V: TRBV7-9; DNA: TGTGCCAGCAGCCCCCGATCGGGCAGGGGGCATTCACCCCTCCACTTT; CDR3: CASSPRSGRGHSPLHF
D: NA; length: 12; J: TRBJ1-2; size: NA; V: TRBV7-2; DNA: TGTGCCAGCAGCTTAGCCAAACGGGGCTACACCTTC; CDR3: CASSLAKRGYTF
D: NA; length: 12; J: TRBJ1-1; size: few; V: TRBV6-5; DNA: TGTGCCAGCAGCGGCCAGGGTTCTGAAGCTTTCTTT; CDR3: CASSGQGSEAFF
D: NA; length: 13; J: TRBJ1-1; size: NA; V: TRBV15; DNA: TGTGCCACCAGCAGGGAGGTGAACACTGAAGCTTTCTTT; CDR3: CATSREVNTEAFF
D: NA; length: 15; J: TRBJ2-5; size: NA; V: TRBV5-1; DNA: TGCGCCAGCAGCCCCAGCGGATACCGCCAAGAGACCCAGTACTTC; CDR3: CASSPSGYRQETQYF
D: NA; length: 16; J: TRBJ1-5; size: NA; V: TRBV30; DNA: TGTGCCTGGAGTAGGAGTCGTGGACAGCGCAATCAGCCCCAGCATTTT; CDR3: CAWSRSRGQRNQPQHF
D: NA; length: 14; J: TRBJ2-2; size: NA; V: TRBV10-2; DNA: TGCGCCAGCAGTGCGAACTCCAGGGTCCGGGAGCTGTTTTTT; CDR3: CASSANSRVRELFF
D: NA; length: 15; J: TRBJ1-1; size: NA; V: TRBV18; DNA: TGTGCCAGCTCACCTCAGGGACCAGGGGACACTGAAGCTTTCTTT; CDR3: CASSPQGPGDTEAFF
D: TRBD1; length: 17; J: TRBJ1-5; size: NA; V: TRBV6-6; DNA: TGTGCCAGCAGTCCTCGGGCATTTGGGACAGGGAGCCAGCCCCAGCATTTT; CDR3: CASSPRAFGTGSQPQHF
D: NA; length: 13; J: TRBJ1-2; size: NA; V: TRBV10-1; DNA: TGCGCCAGCAGTGAGACACAGGAGTATGGCTACACCTTC; CDR3: CASSETQEYGYTF
D: TRBD1; length: 14; J: TRBJ1-2; size: NA; V: TRBV19; DNA: TGTGCCAGTCTACAGGGGGATATTCCTCTTGGCTACACCTTC; CDR3: CASLQGDIPLGYTF
D: TRBD2; length: 14; J: TRBJ2-5; size: NA; V: TRBV5-4; DNA: TGTGCCAGCCAAGCGGGGGAGGGGGAAGAGACCCAGTACTTC; CDR3: CASQAGEGEETQYF
D: TRBD1; length: 14; J: TRBJ2-1; size: NA; V: TRBV19; DNA: TGTGCCAGTCATGACAGGGGTTCCTACAATGAGCAGTTCTTC; CDR3: CASHDRGSYNEQFF
D: TRBD1; length: 16; J: TRBJ2-1; size: NA; V: TRBV7-7; DNA: TGTGCTAGCAGCCTTGGCCCGGGACAGCAGTACAATGAGCAGTTCTTC; CDR3: CASSLGPGQQYNEQFF
D: NA; length: 13; J: TRBJ2-7; size: NA; V: TRBV6-5; DNA: TGTGCCAGCAGTTACGGGCAGTCCTACGAGCAGTACTTC; CDR3: CASSYGQSYEQYF
D: TRBD1; length: 14; J: TRBJ1-2; size: NA; V: TRBV6-5; DNA: TGTGCCAGCAGTTCCGGACAGGGACTATATGGCTACACCTTC; CDR3: CASSSGQGLYGYTF
D: NA; length: 14; J: TRBJ1-3; size: once; V: TRBV25-1; DNA: TGTGCCAGCAGCTTGGGAGGCGGTGGAAACACCATATATTTT; CDR3: CASSLGGGGNTIYF
D: NA; length: 15; J: TRBJ1-1; size: once; V: TRBV9; DNA: TGTGCCAGCAGCGTAGGGCCAGGAATGAACACTGAAGCTTTCTTT; CDR3: CASSVGPGMNTEAFF
D: NA; length: 13; J: TRBJ1-1; size: NA; V: TRBV6-2/TRBV6-3; DNA: TGTGCCAGCAGTACTCCTCTCTGGGAGCGAGCTTTCTTT; CDR3: CASSTPLWERAFF
D: NA; length: 15; J: TRBJ1-2; size: NA; V: TRBV5-5; DNA: TGTGCCAGCACCTTGATTCCAGGGACTAACTATGGCTACACCTTC; CDR3: CASTLIPGTNYGYTF
D: TRBD1; length: 16; J: TRBJ2-1; size: NA; V: TRBV7-3; DNA: TGTGCCAGCAGCCCAACGTCCGGGACAGGGGAGAAGGAGCAGTTCTTC; CDR3: CASSPTSGTGEKEQFF
D: NA; length: 14; J: TRBJ2-7; size: NA; V: TRBV7-3; DNA: TGTGCCAGCAGCTTACGAGCAGGGGGGTACGAGCAGTACTTC; CDR3: CASSLRAGGYEQYF
D: NA; length: 14; J: TRBJ1-2; size: once; V: TRBV27; DNA: TGTGCCAGCAGTTATACCTTAGGGGGTGCTGGCTACACCTTC; CDR3: CASSYTLGGAGYTF
D: NA; length: 12; J: TRBJ1-6; size: NA; V: TRBV30; DNA: TGTGCCTGGAGTACAGGGAATTCACCCCTCCACTTT; CDR3: CAWSTGNSPLHF
D: NA; length: 18; J: TRBJ1-1; size: NA; V: TRBV3-1/TRBV3-2; DNA: TGTGCCAGCAGCCGAACTGGGCAGGGTCGATTGAGGAACACTGAAGCTTTCTTT; CDR3: CASSRTGQGRLRNTEAFF
D: NA; length: 15; J: TRBJ2-3; size: NA; V: TRBV5-4; DNA: TGTGCCAGCAGCTTACAGGGTTCATGGGGGAATACGCAGTATTTT; CDR3: CASSLQGSWGNTQYF
D: NA; length: 14; J: TRBJ1-2; size: NA; V: TRBV5-1; DNA: TGCGCCAGCAGCCCCCGACAGGACTCCGCCGGCTACACCTTC; CDR3: CASSPRQDSAGYTF
D: NA; length: 13; J: TRBJ2-7; size: NA; V: TRBV11-3; DNA: TGTGCCAGCAGCTTAGATAGGGGGAGCGAGCAGTACTTC; CDR3: CASSLDRGSEQYF